This T cell receptor (beta chain) was obtained from a study of blood T cell repertoires in COVID-19. Original processing notes: Nucleated cell number was recorded as an estimate derived from reference gene primer amplification. Measured with immunoSEQ multiplex PCR; TCRdb has only the in-frame clones, and not every one. V and J calls and clone size are those listed in that table; D and trimming were worked out from the DNA. The table shows roughly 200,000 clones, with about 80% occurring only once. This CDR3 contains 15 residues. The junction had 3 bases not matched to a gene; V was cut back by 3 bases and J by 3 bases. Germline values: CDR1 ENHRY, CDR2 SYGVKD.

This receptor was obtained from a man between 50 and 59 years old with active or convalescent COVID-19. Sequenced sample: peripheral blood. The J gene is TRBJ2-7, the V gene TRBV10-3; 12 bases are shared with TRBD2. CDR3 bases: TGTGCCATCAGTGAAGGACTAGCGGGGCACTACGAGCAGTACTTC. Translation gives CAISEGLAGHYEQYF.